These 16 T cell receptor beta chains were all obtained from the same sample, sequenced in a study of blood T cell repertoires in COVID-19 (dated by TCRdb to 2018 to 2021). Library preparation was by the immunoSEQ multiplex PCR assay. As stored in TCRdb, this immuneACCESS dataset retains in-frame rearrangements with V and J assigned. A fraction of the clones does not appear; measured against another copy, unresolved V genes explain less than half of the discrepancy, and the remainder lacks a known reason. Here the sample has roughly 150,000 clones; approximately 83% occur a single time. 8% of the sample goes to the ten largest clones. The sequenced sample consisted of peripheral blood. The source of these receptors is a human donor in a cohort sampled during active COVID-19.

The chain links TRBV7-6 to TRBJ1-3; a weak D match, TRBD1 (6 bases). The CDR3 loop spans 16 amino acids. Germline V CDR1 and CDR2: SGHVS, FNYEAQ. V was cut by 5 bases and J by 5 bases, with 19 bases left in between. The CDR3 nucleotides read TGTGCCAGCAGCCCCCTCAGGGGTCCTTGGAGAAACACCATATATTTT. This codes for CASSPLRGPWRNTIYF.

The chain combines TRBV7-3 with TRBJ2-3, with 7 positions matching TRBD2. This CDR3 is 14 amino acids long. The germline CDR1 and CDR2 sequences are SGHTA and FQGTGA. V trimming: 4 bases; J trimming: 1 base; junction bases outside the gene matches: 2. The CDR3 region has the DNA TGTGCCAGCAGCTCTCGGGGGGGCACAGATACGCAGTATTTT. Protein product: CASSSRGGTDTQYF. The whole variable domain, remainder taken from reference TRBV7-3 and TRBJ2-3, is GAGVSQTPSNKVTEKGKYVELRCDPISGHTALYWYRQSLGQGPEFLIYFQGTGAADDSGLPNDRFFAVRPEGSVSTLKIQRTERGDSAVYLCASSSRGGTDTQYFGPGTRLTVL.

The chain joins TRBV5-1 to TRBJ2-5; TRBD1 aligns across 7 bases. After removal of 4 bases from V and 7 bases from J, the junction contained 13 bases not matched to a gene. Germline-derived CDR1 and CDR2 are SGHRS and YFSETQ. This CDR3 is 15 amino acids long. This CDR3 is CASSPAGTALRTQYF. The CDR3 nucleotides are TGCGCCAGCAGCCCCGCCGGGACAGCACTTAGGACCCAGTACTTC. Complete variable domain (other parts from reference TRBV5-1 and TRBJ2-5): KAGVTQTPRYLIKTRGQQVTLSCSPISGHRSVSWYQQTPGQGLQFLFEYFSETQRNKGNFPGRFSGRQFSNSRSEMNVSTLELGDSALYLCASSPAGTALRTQYFGPGTRLLVL.

The chain combines TRBV4-1 with TRBJ2-4; the match to TRBD1 covers 9 bases. The CDR3 totals 19 residues. With V trimmed by 0 bases and J by 1 base, 10 bases remained unmatched. Germline V lookup: CDR1 MGHRA, CDR2 YSYEKL. The CDR3 loop is CASSQDGRDRVSAKNIQYF. For the CDR3, the DNA is TGCGCCAGCAGCCAAGATGGCCGGGACAGGGTATCGGCCAAAAACATTCAGTACTTC.

The genes are TRBV7-3 and TRBJ1-1; D is possibly TRBD1 (6 bases). The CDR3 covers 16 residues. Trimming shortened V by 2 bases and J by 1 base, and 14 bases separated the two germline ends. CDR1 is SGHTA, CDR2 FQGTGA, per germline. This CDR3 is CASSLDAAGANTEAFF. As DNA, the CDR3 is TGTGCCAGCAGCTTAGACGCGGCAGGGGCGAACACTGAAGCTTTCTTT.

Only a few counts were recorded for this clone. The chain links TRBV29-1 to TRBJ1-1; D gene ambiguous. Between the trimmed V and J ends, which lost 6 bases and 6 bases, there was a span of 11 bases. Germline V gene lookup returns CDR1 SQVTM and CDR2 ANQGSEA. This CDR3 is built from 11 residues. The CDR3 sequence is CSVRAGSEAFF. CDR3 DNA: TGCAGCGTCCGCGCGGGCTCTGAAGCTTTCTTT.

The chain uses TRBV7-8 and TRBJ2-7; 7 positions match TRBD1. Germline CDR1 SGHVS, CDR2 FQNEAQ. This CDR3 is 15 amino acids long. The J segment lost 1 base and the V segment lost 3 bases, leaving 6 bases of the junction unmatched. CDR3 nucleotide sequence: TGTGCCAGCAGCTTGGGAAAGGGGGCATCCTACGAGCAGTACTTC. This translates into CASSLGKGASYEQYF.

The genes are TRBV2 and TRBJ2-5; tentatively, D is TRBD2 (6 bases). Germline V gene lookup returns CDR1 SNHLY and CDR2 FYNNEI. V lost 3 bases to trimming and J lost 2 bases, with 16 bases between them. CDR3 length: 16 residues. CDR3 sequence: CASSDGTGLRQETQYF. CDR3 nucleotide sequence: TGTGCCAGCAGTGATGGAACGGGACTTAGACAAGAGACCCAGTACTTC.

The V call is TRBV5-5, the J call TRBJ2-6; 10 nucleotides match TRBD1. There are 18 residues in the CDR3. The trim removed 0 bases at V and 0 bases at J, leaving 3 bases unmatched. The germline V gene has CDR1 SGHKS and CDR2 YYEKEE (reference sequence). The CDR3, as DNA: TGTGCCAGCAGCTTGGTTCGACAGGGGGCCTCTGGGGCCAACGTCCTGACTTTC. Its protein is CASSLVRQGASGANVLTF.

This clone was counted a few times. The chain recombines TRBV28 with TRBJ1-5, with D maybe TRBD1 (5 bases). Germline values: CDR1 MDHEN, CDR2 SYDVKM. The CDR3 runs to 15 residues. V dropped 6 bases and J dropped 4 bases, with 16 bases sitting between them. As DNA, the CDR3 is TGTGCCAGCAGCCGTATGGCGGGGGGGAATCAGCCCCAGCATTTT. This translates into CASSRMAGGNQPQHF.

This clone was counted at least ten times. The genes are TRBV28 and TRBJ1-6, with TRBD1 matching 10 bases. V dropped 7 bases and J dropped 10; count of bases not matched to a gene: 10. CDR3 length equals 15 residues. The germline V gene has CDR1 MDHEN and CDR2 SYDVKM. CDR3 residues: CASTETGGAASPLHF. The CDR3 nucleotides read TGTGCCAGCACCGAGACAGGGGGCGCAGCGTCACCCCTCCACTTT.

V is TRBV3-1 (or the pseudogene TRBV3-2) and J is TRBJ1-1; 8 bases align to TRBD1. This CDR3 has 14 amino acids. The ends lost 4 bases at V and 5 bases at J; junction bases unmatched: 6. Germline V CDR1 and CDR2: LGHDT, YNNKEL (reference sequence). CDR3 region: CASSRGQGMTEAFF. The CDR3, as DNA: TGTGCCAGCAGCCGAGGACAGGGAATGACTGAAGCTTTCTTT.

The rearrangement links TRBV2 to TRBJ2-7; D is possibly TRBD1 (6 bases). CDR1 and CDR2 from the germline V gene are SNHLY and FYNNEI. V dropped 10 bases and J dropped 7 bases, with 20 bases sitting between them. The CDR3 length is 13 residues. This CDR3 is CAKGQTGTLEQYF. The CDR3 DNA reads as TGTGCCAAAGGCCAGACAGGCACCTTGGAGCAGTACTTC.

The genes are TRBV28 and TRBJ1-6; weak D call: TRBD1 (5 bases). This CDR3 is 16 amino acids long. The V gene lost 7 bases and the J gene lost 7 bases, with 20 bases spanning the gap. CDR1 is MDHEN, CDR2 SYDVKM, per germline. The CDR3 here is CASNGLGAGWNSPLHF. CDR3 bases: TGTGCCAGCAATGGGTTAGGGGCAGGGTGGAATTCACCCCTCCACTTT.

The CDR3 coding sequence is TGTGCCAGCGGAATTTCAACGGGAGGGATTCAGCCCCAGCATTTT. This gives the protein CASGISTGGIQPQHF. This sequence joins TRBV28 and TRBJ1-5; D is ambiguous. Germline V gives CDR1 MDHEN, CDR2 SYDVKM. This CDR3 has 15 amino acids. Trimming pared 8 bases from V and 6 bases from J, leaving 20 bases between. Supplemented by reference TRBV28 and TRBJ1-5, the full variable domain reads DVKVTQSSRYLVKRTGEKVFLECVQDMDHENMFWYRQDPGLGLRLIYFSYDVKMKEKGDIPEGYSVSREKKERFSLILESASTNQTSMYLCASGISTGGIQPQHFGDGTRLSIL.

This clone was seen more than once but under ten times. The chain combines TRBV24-1 with TRBJ1-2; 8 bases are shared with TRBD1. The V and J ends lost 4 bases and 8 bases, in that order; junction bases with no gene match: 8. Germline assignment: CDR1 KGHDR and CDR2 SFDVKD. The CDR3 is 14 amino acids. The CDR3 sequence: CATSDLDRGGGYTF. The CDR3 DNA sequence: TGTGCCACCAGTGACCTAGACAGGGGAGGAGGCTACACCTTC.